One and the same sample provided the 5 T cell receptor beta chains below, sequenced in a study of cytomegalovirus exposure and HLA in healthy donors. Researchers ran the PCR with 60 Vbeta and 13 Jbeta primers. Measured with immunoSEQ multiplex PCR; TCRdb has only the in-frame clones, and not every one. This table holds fewer than 20,000 clones, about 75% found once. Sequenced sample: PBMCs. The receptors originated from a man aged 18 to 30 in good health and CMV-seronegative.

The chain couples TRBV6-6 to TRBJ1-1; TRBD1 agrees at 7 bases. The junction had 5 bases not matched to a gene; V was cut back by 4 bases and J by 0 bases. The length of the CDR3 is 15 residues. CDR1 and CDR2 (germline): MNHNY, SVGAGI (reference sequence). The CDR3 sequence: CASSFRQGLNTEAFF. The CDR3 DNA is TGTGCCAGCAGTTTTCGACAGGGACTGAACACTGAAGCTTTCTTT.

The rearrangement uses TRBV29-1 and TRBJ1-2; D is unclear. Germline values: CDR1 SQVTM, CDR2 ANQGSEA. This CDR3 spans 12 amino acids. The CDR3 coding sequence is TGCACCGTGGCTTCAGCTAACTATGGCTACACCTTC. It yields the protein CTVASANYGYTF.

The chain combines TRBV9 with TRBJ2-5; TRBD1 matches at 7 bases. V gave up 3 bases and J gave up 2 bases; unmatched junction bases: 4. The germline gives CDR1 SGDLS, CDR2 YYNGEE. The CDR3 runs to 14 residues. The DNA of the CDR3 is TGTGCCAGCAGCGGAGGGGGCGGACAAGAGACCCAGTACTTC. Amino acid sequence: CASSGGGGQETQYF. Based on the CDR3 plus reference TRBV9 and TRBJ2-5, the full variable domain is DSGVTQTPKHLITATGQRVTLRCSPRSGDLSVYWYQQSLDQGLQFLIQYYNGEERAKGNILERFSAQQFPDLHSELNLSSLELGDSALYFCASSGGGGQETQYFGPGTRLLVL.

The chain carries TRBV4-3 and TRBJ1-1; no reliable D call. Trimming shortened V by 1 base and J by 4 bases, and 16 bases separated the two germline ends. This CDR3 is 16 amino acids long. The germline gives CDR1 LGHNA, CDR2 YSLEER. DNA of the CDR3: TGCGCCAGCAGCCAAGGAGGAGAACCTTTCGTCACTGAAGCTTTCTTT. Translated, it gives CASSQGGEPFVTEAFF.

This chain connects TRBV6-4 to TRBJ1-1, with a tentative D call TRBD1 (5 bases). CDR3 length: 14 amino acids. Germline V gives CDR1 MRHNA, CDR2 SNTAGT. V was clipped by 0 bases and J by 10 bases, with 15 bases between them. CDR3 in DNA: TGTGCCAGCAGTGACTCGGGGGACTTCAAGGGAGCTTTCTTT. As protein: CASSDSGDFKGAFF.